A single sample gave rise to the 21 T cell receptor beta chains below, sequenced in a study of control samples from healthy donors and cancer patients. The assay was immunoSEQ multiplex PCR, and TCRdb's table has in-frame clones only and misses some. The data show some 150,000 clones, 80% to 95% seen once. The sequenced sample was blood. The receptors shown here come from a man aged 25-40 years in good health.

The chain combines TRBV27 with TRBJ2-1, with a weak D call TRBD2 (6 bases). Germline assignment: CDR1 MNHEY and CDR2 SMNVEV (reference sequence). The CDR3 has 15 residues. Trimming cost V 7 bases and J 4 bases, with 17 bases left between them. The DNA for the CDR3 is TGTGCCAGCAAATCGAGTAGCGGACTTTACAATGAGCAGTTCTTC. Protein sequence: CASKSSSGLYNEQFF.

V is TRBV4-2 and J is TRBJ1-1; D gene ambiguous. Looked up from germline, CDR1 is LGHNA and CDR2 is YNFKEQ. The CDR3 length is 15 residues. Trimming cost V 2 bases and J 3 bases, with 13 bases left between them. This CDR3 reads CASSQPSWEDTEAFF. In DNA, the CDR3 is TGTGCCAGCAGCCAACCCTCATGGGAGGACACTGAAGCTTTCTTT.

V and J are TRBV4-1 and TRBJ1-5; the match to TRBD1 covers 7 bases. This CDR3 contains 14 residues. The J segment lost 4 bases and the V segment lost 4 bases, leaving 4 bases of the junction unmatched. CDR1 is MGHRA and CDR2 is YSYEKL in the germline V gene. CDR3 bases: TGCGCCAGCAGCCTTCCAGGGGGAAATCAGCCCCAGCATTTT. As protein: CASSLPGGNQPQHF.

The chain carries TRBV28 and TRBJ1-6; perhaps TRBD1 as D (6 bases). CDR3 length: 16 residues. Trimming pared 2 bases from V and 8 bases from J, leaving 16 bases between. Germline V gene data show CDR1 as MDHEN and CDR2 as SYDVKM. In DNA, the CDR3 is TGTGCCAGCAGTTTAACTGGGGGGACAAACTATTCACCCCTCCACTTT. It specifies CASSLTGGTNYSPLHF.

This clone was seen once. The chain recombines TRBV12-3 or TRBV12-4 with TRBJ1-1; D remains unclear. This CDR3 spans 12 amino acids. The V gene lost 7 bases and the J gene lost 3 bases, with 9 bases spanning the gap. CDR3 sequence reads: CASTEDYTEAFF. In DNA, the CDR3 is TGTGCCAGCACAGAGGACTACACTGAAGCTTTCTTT.

This chain joins TRBV6-5 and TRBJ1-2; 9 bases agree with TRBD1. Trimming removed 2 bases from V and 0 bases from J; junction bases left unmatched: 4. Looked up from germline, CDR1 is MNHEY and CDR2 is SVGAGI. The CDR3 length is 16 residues. The CDR3 spells CASSYTGQGSNYGYTF. The DNA for the CDR3 is TGTGCCAGCAGTTACACCGGACAGGGGTCTAACTATGGCTACACCTTC.

This chain links TRBV30 with TRBJ1-2; 8 bases are a match to TRBD1. There are 14 residues in the CDR3. Per germline, CDR1 GTSNPN and CDR2 SVGIG (reference sequence). Trimming cost V 4 bases and J 4 bases; bases outside gene matches: 8. The CDR3 DNA reads as TGTGCCTGGACCCAGGGGGCGCGGGCCTATGGCTACACCTTC. It yields the protein CAWTQGARAYGYTF.

CDR3 nucleotides: TGTGCTAGTGGTTTGGAGACCGGGGAGCTGTTTTTT. As protein: CASGLETGELFF. V gene TRBV12-5 combines with J gene TRBJ2-2; D is unclear. Trimming shortened V by 1 base and J by 5 bases, and 2 bases separated the two germline ends. Germline CDR1 and CDR2: LGHNT and FRNRAP. This CDR3 comprises 12 residues.

The CDR3 bases are TGTGCCAGCAGCTTGAGGGGGACAGGGGCCTCTGGGGCCAACGTCCTGACTTTC. It yields the protein CASSLRGTGASGANVLTF. J is TRBJ2-6 and V is TRBV5-5, with 10 bases fitting TRBD1. V was pared by 1 base and J by 0 bases, with 4 bases of the junction left unmatched. Germline lookup yields CDR1 SGHKS and CDR2 YYEKEE (reference sequence). This CDR3 has 18 residues.

The chain uses TRBV27 and TRBJ2-7; D call uncertain. The V end lost 0 bases, the J end lost 3 bases, and 9 bases lay between the germline ends. The CDR3 covers 14 residues. Germline V gene sequence: CDR1 MNHEY, CDR2 SMNVEV (reference sequence). CDR3 region: CASSLSKALYEQYF. CDR3 DNA sequence: TGTGCCAGCAGTTTATCGAAGGCCCTCTACGAGCAGTACTTC.

The chain combines TRBV24-1 with TRBJ2-2; 8 bases map to TRBD2. V lost 0 bases, J lost 0 bases, and 5 bases stayed unmatched. CDR3 length: 18 residues. Germline assignment: CDR1 KGHDR and CDR2 SFDVKD. The CDR3 coding sequence is TGTGCCACCAGTGATTTGGGTACTAGCGGTTCGAACACCGGGGAGCTGTTTTTT. Encoded protein: CATSDLGTSGSNTGELFF.

This rearrangement joins TRBV6-6 to TRBJ2-7, with D possibly TRBD2 on 5 matching bases. The CDR3 loop spans 16 amino acids. V shed 7 bases and J shed 4 bases, with 23 bases lying between them. Germline loops: CDR1 MNHNY, CDR2 SVGAGI (reference sequence). CDR3 nucleotide sequence: TGTGCCAGCACCACCGGGGAGAGACGGGTCCTATACGAGCAGTACTTC. Protein: CASTTGERRVLYEQYF.

The rearrangement uses TRBV2 and TRBJ2-3; 10 bases are shared with TRBD2. The CDR3 runs to 15 residues. Trimming cost V 3 bases and J 2 bases; bases outside gene matches: 2. In germline, CDR1 is SNHLY, CDR2 FYNNEI. Written as DNA, the CDR3 is TGTGCCAGCAGTGATAGCGGGGGGTACACAGATACGCAGTATTTT. This sequence encodes CASSDSGGYTDTQYF.

The gene calls are TRBV28 and TRBJ2-6; D unresolved. The CDR3 has 15 residues. V was shortened by 3 bases and J by 0 bases, with 6 bases between the two germline ends. In germline, CDR1 is MDHEN, CDR2 SYDVKM. The CDR3 reads CASSLVGSGANVLTF. CDR3 nucleotide sequence: TGTGCCAGCAGTTTGGTAGGCTCTGGGGCCAACGTCCTGACTTTC.

This chain joins TRBV10-3 and TRBJ1-3; 9 nucleotides match TRBD1. Looked up from germline, CDR1 is ENHRY and CDR2 is SYGVKD. This CDR3 spans 16 amino acids. Trimming cost V 2 bases and J 8 bases; bases outside gene matches: 10. The DNA of the CDR3 is TGTGCCATCAGTGAGGGTGCCGGGACAGGGTTGCACACCATATATTTT. It is translated as CAISEGAGTGLHTIYF.

The J gene is TRBJ1-5, the V gene TRBV27; no clear D gene. Trimming removed 2 bases from V and 5 bases from J, with 13 bases in between. This CDR3 spans 15 amino acids. Germline-derived CDR1 and CDR2 are MNHEY and SMNVEV (reference sequence). The CDR3 loop reads CASSLTPRGDQPQHF. CDR3 nucleotides: TGTGCCAGCAGTTTAACCCCCCGGGGAGATCAGCCCCAGCATTTT.

The chain has TRBV10-2 and TRBJ2-7, with D hard to call. Germline V gene sequence: CDR1 WSHSY, CDR2 SAAADI. This CDR3 is built from 12 residues. Trimming removed 7 bases at V and 1 base at J, with 8 bases between. CDR3 DNA sequence: TGCGCCAGCATAGACGAATCCTACGAGCAGTACTTC. Protein sequence: CASIDESYEQYF.

The gene calls are TRBV7-9 and TRBJ2-7, with TRBD1 matching 7 bases. Unmatched junction bases numbered 8, after V lost 4 bases and J lost 5 bases. The germline CDR1 and CDR2 sequences are SEHNR and FQNEAQ (reference sequence). CDR3 size: 14 residues. The CDR3 DNA reads TGTGCCAGCAGCTCAGGGGGTTGGATCAACGAGCAGTACTTC. It specifies CASSSGGWINEQYF.

This chain uses TRBV7-9 with TRBJ1-6; perhaps TRBD1 as D (6 bases). Trimming removed 7 bases at V and 3 bases at J, with 10 bases between. The CDR3 covers 14 residues. Germline V gene sequence: CDR1 SEHNR, CDR2 FQNEAQ (reference sequence). Here the CDR3 DNA reads TGTGCCAGCACCGAGGACAGCTATAATTCACCCCTCCACTTT. This codes for CASTEDSYNSPLHF. The full variable domain, completed using reference TRBV7-9 and TRBJ1-6, is DTGVSQNPRHKITKRGQNVTFRCDPISEHNRLYWYRQTLGQGPEFLTYFQNEAQLEKSRLLSDRFSAERPKGSFSTLEIQRTEQGDSAMYLCASTEDSYNSPLHFGNGTRLTVT.

In its sample, this clone was seen a few times. This chain links TRBV14 with TRBJ1-1; no definite D call. V was pared by 4 bases and J by 4 bases, with 13 bases between. The CDR3 runs to 14 residues. Germline V gene data show CDR1 as SGHDN and CDR2 as FVKESK. CDR3: CASSRLGYGTEAFF. The CDR3 nucleotides read TGTGCCAGCAGCCGTCTGGGCTACGGCACTGAAGCTTTCTTT.

This chain links TRBV7-8 with TRBJ1-2, with 7 bases aligning to TRBD1. The germline V gene has CDR1 SGHVS and CDR2 FQNEAQ. V lost 1 base to trimming and J lost 4 bases; unmatched junction nucleotides: 9. This CDR3 spans 16 amino acids. The CDR3 here is CASSLEGRGLSYGYTF. The CDR3 bases are TGTGCCAGCAGCTTAGAGGGGAGGGGGCTTAGCTATGGCTACACCTTC.